These T cell receptor beta chains were read from a single sample in a study of beta chain features in type 1 diabetes. Generated by immunoSEQ multiplex PCR, the TCRdb table keeps only in-frame clones and is missing some. The sample shows around 25,000 clones, 68% of them seen only once. Material for sequencing was stem cell memory CD4+ T cells from blood. These receptors were collected from a woman between 40 and 50 years old with type 1 diabetes. Each CDR3 is given with its conserved first and last residue. D genes are given only for firm matches. Size is stated for part of the rows, as once, few or many counts, or as a class when the clone is expanded.

clone_size j_call v_call d_call cdr3_nt cdr3_aa
NA TRBJ2-1 TRBV9 TRBD1 TGTGCCAGCAGCGTAGGTGGACAGGGGGCTGTTGAGCAGTTCTTC CASSVGGQGAVEQFF
NA TRBJ2-5 TRBV5-1 NA TGCGCCAGCGCTTTCCGGGACTCTCAAGAGACCCAGTACTTC CASAFRDSQETQYF
NA TRBJ2-3 TRBV7-9 NA TGTGCCAGCAGCTCCGGAGGGCCAGATACGCAGTATTTT CASSSGGPDTQYF
few TRBJ2-3 TRBV29-1 NA TGCAGCGTTGCTGGGCAGGCCACAGATACGCAGTATTTT CSVAGQATDTQYF
NA TRBJ1-3 TRBV10-3 NA TGTGCCATCAGTAACACCCCGGGTGGAAACACCATATATTTT CAISNTPGGNTIYF
NA TRBJ1-4 TRBV19 NA TGTGCCAGTTCCTCGGGAGGGCGAAAACTGTTTTTT CASSSGGRKLFF
NA TRBJ2-1 TRBV6-5 NA TGTGCCAGCAGTTACGTGACAGATCCCGGACACAATGAGCAGTTCTTC CASSYVTDPGHNEQFF
NA TRBJ2-1 TRBV5-1 TRBD2 TGCGCCAGCAGCCCGCCGGGACTAGCGGCCACCTACAATGAGCAGTTCTTC CASSPPGLAATYNEQFF
NA TRBJ1-3 TRBV6-5 TRBD1 TGTGCCAGCAGTTACTCCACAGGGGGGGGAAACACCATATATTTT CASSYSTGGGNTIYF
once TRBJ1-2 TRBV5-4 NA TGTGCCAGCAGCTCGGGAGGTAGGGACGCTGGCTACACCTTC CASSSGGRDAGYTF
once TRBJ1-1 TRBV28 TRBD1 TGTGCCAGCAGTTCCCAGGGACAGGCCCAATCTGAAGCTTTCTTT CASSSQGQAQSEAFF
few TRBJ1-1 TRBV18 NA TGTGCCAGCTCACCCTCCTTGAACACTGAAGCTTTCTTT CASSPSLNTEAFF
NA TRBJ2-2 TRBV7-2 NA TGTGCCAGCAGCTACAGCACGGGGACCGGGGAGCTGTTTTTT CASSYSTGTGELFF
NA TRBJ2-7 TRBV6-5 NA TGTGCCAGCATCAACGGCGACAGCTACGAGCAGTACTTC CASINGDSYEQYF
few TRBJ2-5 TRBV7-8 NA TGTGCCAGCAGCATTACTAGCCAAGAGACCCAGTACTTC CASSITSQETQYF
NA TRBJ2-4 TRBV2 NA TGTGCCAGCAGTGAAGGGGGTACAGGGAGCAAAAACATTCAGTACTTC CASSEGGTGSKNIQYF
few TRBJ2-1 TRBV7-2 TRBD2 TGTGCCAGCAGCAGTCGCGGGACTAGCGCGTACAATGAGCAGTTCTTC CASSSRGTSAYNEQFF
NA TRBJ1-3 TRBV5-1 NA TGCGCCAGTAATCCAGGGGAGCCTGGAAACACCATATATTTT CASNPGEPGNTIYF